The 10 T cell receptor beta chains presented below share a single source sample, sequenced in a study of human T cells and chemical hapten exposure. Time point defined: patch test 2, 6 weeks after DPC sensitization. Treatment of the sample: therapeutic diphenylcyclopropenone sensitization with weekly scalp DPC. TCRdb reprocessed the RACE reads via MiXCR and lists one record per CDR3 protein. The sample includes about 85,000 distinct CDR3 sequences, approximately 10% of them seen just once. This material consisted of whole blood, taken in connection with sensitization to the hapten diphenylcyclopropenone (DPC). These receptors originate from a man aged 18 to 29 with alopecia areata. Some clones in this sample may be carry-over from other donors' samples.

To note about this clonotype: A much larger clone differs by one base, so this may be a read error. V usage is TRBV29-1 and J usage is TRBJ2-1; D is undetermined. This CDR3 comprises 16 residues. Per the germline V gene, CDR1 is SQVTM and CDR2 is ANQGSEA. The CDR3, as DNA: TGCGGCGTTGAAGATCTAGGCACGGGTTTCTACAATGAGCAGTTCTTC. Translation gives CGVEDLGTGFYNEQFF.

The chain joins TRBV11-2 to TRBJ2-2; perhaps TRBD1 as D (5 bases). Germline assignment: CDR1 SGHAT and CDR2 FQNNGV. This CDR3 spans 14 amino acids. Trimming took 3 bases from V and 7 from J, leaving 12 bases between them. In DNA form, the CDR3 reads TGTGCCAGCAGCTTGGAATATAGGGGCGGGGAGCTGTTTTTT. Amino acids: CASSLEYRGGELFF.

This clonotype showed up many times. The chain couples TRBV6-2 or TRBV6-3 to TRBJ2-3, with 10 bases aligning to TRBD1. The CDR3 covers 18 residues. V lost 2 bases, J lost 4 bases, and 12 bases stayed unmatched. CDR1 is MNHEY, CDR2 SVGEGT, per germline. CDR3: CASSYRDRGPTFADTQYF. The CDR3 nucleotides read TGTGCCAGCAGTTACCGGGACAGGGGACCTACTTTCGCAGATACGCAGTATTTT.

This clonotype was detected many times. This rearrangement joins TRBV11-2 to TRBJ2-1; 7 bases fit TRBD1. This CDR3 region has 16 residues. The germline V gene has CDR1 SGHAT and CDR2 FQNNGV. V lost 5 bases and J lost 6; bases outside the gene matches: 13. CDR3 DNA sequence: TGTGCCAGCAGCCGCCTCCCCCCCGGGACAGTCAATGAGCAGTTCTTC. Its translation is CASSRLPPGTVNEQFF.

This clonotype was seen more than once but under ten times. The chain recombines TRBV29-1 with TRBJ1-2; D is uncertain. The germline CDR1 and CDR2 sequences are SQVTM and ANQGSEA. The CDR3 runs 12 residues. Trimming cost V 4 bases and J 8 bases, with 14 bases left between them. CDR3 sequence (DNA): TGCAGCGTTGCTTTTGCGAGGGTCGGCTACACCTTC. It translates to CSVAFARVGYTF.

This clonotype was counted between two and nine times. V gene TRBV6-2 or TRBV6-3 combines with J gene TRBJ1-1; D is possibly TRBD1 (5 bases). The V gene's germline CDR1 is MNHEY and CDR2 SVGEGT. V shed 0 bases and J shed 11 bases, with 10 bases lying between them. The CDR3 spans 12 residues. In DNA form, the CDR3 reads TGTGCCAGCAGTTACTCGAACAGGCGGGCTTTCTTT. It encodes CASSYSNRRAFF.

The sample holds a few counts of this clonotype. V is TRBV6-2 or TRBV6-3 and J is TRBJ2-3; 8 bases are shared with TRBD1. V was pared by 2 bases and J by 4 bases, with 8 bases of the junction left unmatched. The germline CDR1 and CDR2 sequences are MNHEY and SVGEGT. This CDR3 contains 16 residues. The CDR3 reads CASSYGGQAKADTQYF. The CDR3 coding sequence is TGTGCCAGCAGTTACGGGGGACAGGCAAAGGCAGATACGCAGTATTTT.

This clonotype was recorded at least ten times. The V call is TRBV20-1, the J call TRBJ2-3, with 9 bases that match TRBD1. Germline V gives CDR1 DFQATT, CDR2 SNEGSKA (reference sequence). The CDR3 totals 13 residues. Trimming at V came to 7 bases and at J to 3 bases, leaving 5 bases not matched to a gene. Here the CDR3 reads CSVPTGGTDTQYF. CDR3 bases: TGCAGTGTTCCGACAGGGGGGACAGATACGCAGTATTTT.

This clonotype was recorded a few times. CDR3 protein: CASSPYRQNTEAFF. DNA of the CDR3: TGCGCCAGCAGCCCCTACAGACAAAACACTGAAGCTTTCTTT. This sequence joins TRBV4-3 and TRBJ1-1; D uncertain. The germline CDR1 and CDR2 sequences are LGHNA and YSLEER. The CDR3 contains 14 residues. V was cut by 4 bases and J by 2 bases, with 11 bases left in between.

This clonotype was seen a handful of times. CDR3 sequence (DNA): TGTGCCAGCAGCTTAACAGGGCCAAATGAAAAACTGTTTTTT. Protein: CASSLTGPNEKLFF. The chain links TRBV5-4 to TRBJ1-4; a weak D match, TRBD1 (6 bases). Germline CDR1 is SGHNT and CDR2 is YYREEE (reference sequence). CDR3 length equals 14 residues. The V end was cut by 2 bases, the J end by 5 bases, with 10 bases between. Variable domain in full (rest from reference TRBV5-4 and TRBJ1-4): ETGVTQSPTHLIKTRGQQVTLRCSSQSGHNTVSWYQQALGQGPQFIFQYYREEENGRGNFPPRFSGLQFPNYSSELNVNALELDDSALYLCASSLTGPNEKLFFGSGTQLSVL.